This TCR beta chain was sequenced during a study of blood T cell repertoires in COVID-19. The overall study: COVID-19 samples collected from the United States, Italy and Spain covered acute and convalescent phases. The cDNA or gDNA used as material had been derived from T cells, B-cell-depleted T cells, or PBMCs.

Original data processing: Nucleated cell number was recorded as an estimate derived from reference gene primer amplification. The protocol was immunoSEQ multiplex PCR, while the TCRdb copy is restricted to in-frame clones and leaves out a portion. D and trimming were read from the DNA, whereas the V and J calls and clone size are those reported in that table. This table has fewer than 200,000 clones, about 83% appearing once. Germline CDR1 is MNHEY and CDR2 is SMNVEV (reference sequence). Losses at the gene ends were 0 bases for V and 6 bases for J; bases not matched to a gene: 3. The CDR3 covers 14 residues.

The sequencing sample was made of peripheral blood. The sequence came from a man in his forties who had recovered from COVID-19. The chain combines TRBV27 with TRBJ1-2; 8 bases align to TRBD1. CDR3 nucleotide sequence: TGTGCCAGCAGTTTATCGCCAGGGGGCCATGGCTACACCTTC. Translation gives CASSLSPGGHGYTF.